Shown below are 26 T cell receptor beta chains from a single sample sequenced in a study of technical replicates of blood from a handful of donors. Profiling relied on immunoSEQ multiplex PCR, and the TCRdb table lists in-frame clones only, not all of them. The sample carries about 90,000 clones, about 94% recorded once. The sample consisted of T cells isolated from PBMCs. These receptors were collected from a human donor in good health.

The V and J genes are TRBV5-1 and TRBJ1-5; maybe TRBD1 (5 bases). This CDR3 contains 14 residues. With 4 bases removed from V and 0 bases from J, the gap between germline ends came to 8 bases. In germline, CDR1 is SGHRS, CDR2 YFSETQ. The CDR3 is CASSPTGSNQPQHF. CDR3 nucleotides: TGCGCCAGCAGCCCAACAGGTAGCAATCAGCCCCAGCATTTT.

V gene TRBV28 combines with J gene TRBJ2-1; unclear D gene. Trimming stripped 6 bases from V and 2 bases from J, with 11 bases between. Germline V lookup: CDR1 MDHEN, CDR2 SYDVKM. The length of the CDR3 is 14 residues. CDR3 amino acids: CASSDMLTYNEQFF. The CDR3 coding sequence is TGTGCCAGCAGCGATATGCTAACCTACAATGAGCAGTTCTTC.

The rearrangement links TRBV5-6 to TRBJ1-1; TRBD1 matches 8 bases. The germline V gene encodes CDR1 SGHDT and CDR2 YYEEEE. The junction had 6 bases not matched to a gene; V was cut back by 2 bases and J by 0 bases. The CDR3 contains 16 residues. Here the CDR3 DNA reads TGTGCCAGCAGCTTCGCGACAGGGGAAGTGAACACTGAAGCTTTCTTT. Its translation is CASSFATGEVNTEAFF.

The gene calls are TRBV19 and TRBJ2-1; D perhaps matches TRBD1 (5 bases). CDR3 length: 16 residues. Germline loops: CDR1 LNHDA, CDR2 SQIVND (reference sequence). The germline V and J ends were trimmed by 6 bases and 2 bases, with 17 bases remaining between them. The CDR3 DNA reads as TGTGCCAGTAGGGATAGGGGTGGCGGAACCTACAATGAGCAGTTCTTC. Translating it yields CASRDRGGGTYNEQFF.

This chain uses TRBV6-5 with TRBJ2-7, with 9 bases identical to TRBD1. V was pared by 6 bases and J by 6 bases, with 12 bases of the junction left unmatched. The CDR3 is made up of 15 amino acids. The V gene's germline CDR1 is MNHEY and CDR2 SVGAGI. The CDR3 nucleotides read TGTGCCAGCAGCAACGAAGGGACAGGGCACCGCGAGCAGTACTTC. Encoded protein: CASSNEGTGHREQYF.

The chain recombines TRBV18 with TRBJ1-1; weak D call: TRBD1 (6 bases). This CDR3 spans 14 amino acids. V lost 4 bases to trimming and J lost 2 bases, with 11 bases between them. Germline lookup yields CDR1 KGHSH and CDR2 LQKENI. The CDR3 sequence is CASSLGDTNTEAFF. CDR3 nucleotide sequence: TGTGCCAGCTCACTCGGGGACACCAACACTGAAGCTTTCTTT.

The CDR3 protein is CASSEGLAASSYEQYF. The CDR3 nucleotides read TGTGCCAGCAGCGAGGGACTAGCCGCTAGCTCCTACGAGCAGTACTTC. V is TRBV9 and J is TRBJ2-5; 9 bases fit TRBD2. Near its end, the DNA agrees better with TRBJ2-7, so the J call may be wrong. This CDR3 spans 16 amino acids. CDR1 and CDR2 from the germline V gene are SGDLS and YYNGEE.

This sequence joins TRBV6-1 and TRBJ1-5, with D possibly TRBD1 on 5 matching bases. V lost 7 bases and J lost 7, with 14 bases in between. Germline-derived CDR1 and CDR2 are MNHNS and SASEGT. The CDR3 covers 13 residues. The CDR3 is CASTPREGQPQHF. For the CDR3, the DNA is TGTGCCAGCACCCCCAGGGAGGGCCAGCCCCAGCATTTT.

The V gene is TRBV30, the J gene TRBJ2-5; TRBD1 aligns across 8 bases. Trimming took 2 bases from V and 5 from J; bases not matched to a gene: 10. Germline V gene lookup returns CDR1 GTSNPN and CDR2 SVGIG (reference sequence). The CDR3 length is 15 residues. CDR3 residues: CAWSLAGGSWETQYF. DNA for the CDR3: TGTGCCTGGAGTTTGGCAGGGGGCAGTTGGGAGACCCAGTACTTC.

V and J are TRBV14 and TRBJ2-1, with a possible D match to TRBD2 (5 bases). With 2 bases removed from V and 9 bases from J, the gap between germline ends came to 5 bases. This CDR3 is 11 amino acids long. From germline, CDR1 is SGHDN and CDR2 FVKESK. As DNA, the CDR3 is TGTGCCAGCAGCCAAAGCGGTGAGCAGTTCTTC. Translating gives CASSQSGEQFF.

The chain has TRBV28 and TRBJ2-1; 9 bases line up with TRBD2. The CDR3 sequence is 17 residues long. Per the germline V gene, CDR1 is MDHEN and CDR2 is SYDVKM. V gave up 7 bases and J gave up 6 bases; unmatched junction bases: 16. CDR3 region: CASTSLAGKTFGNEQFF. The CDR3 coding sequence is TGTGCCAGCACCTCCCTAGCGGGGAAAACCTTCGGCAATGAGCAGTTCTTC.

The chain employs TRBV2 and TRBJ2-4, with D perhaps matching TRBD2 (5 bases). CDR1 SNHLY and CDR2 FYNNEI come from the germline V gene. Trimming took off 6 bases at V and 0 bases at J, with 12 bases between the two ends. This CDR3 contains 15 residues. CDR3 sequence (DNA): TGTGCCAGCAGGTCCTATGGACTAGCCAAAAACATTCAGTACTTC. Residues: CASRSYGLAKNIQYF.

This chain uses TRBV4-1 with TRBJ2-2; a possible D gene is TRBD2 (6 bases). Trimming took off 5 bases at V and 4 bases at J, with 20 bases between the two ends. The CDR3 has 17 amino acids. Germline values: CDR1 MGHRA, CDR2 YSYEKL. The CDR3 protein is CASSFLGGRGTTGELFF. The CDR3 DNA follows: TGCGCCAGCAGCTTTCTGGGAGGCCGTGGGACCACCGGGGAGCTGTTTTTT.

The chain couples TRBV28 to TRBJ2-3; tentatively, D is TRBD2 (6 bases). The CDR3 sequence is 15 residues long. The germline CDR1 and CDR2 sequences are MDHEN and SYDVKM. Trimming took off 7 bases at V and 12 bases at J, with 26 bases between the two ends. CDR3 DNA sequence: TGTGCCAGCAAGGACGGGCTACGGTTAGGAGGGGATCAGTATTTT. Amino acids: CASKDGLRLGGDQYF.

The chain carries TRBV10-2 and TRBJ2-7, with D maybe TRBD2 (7 bases). V was trimmed by 3 bases and J by 4 bases, leaving 22 bases between them. The length of the CDR3 is 17 residues. Germline assignment: CDR1 WSHSY and CDR2 SAAADI. The CDR3 here is CASSDPAGAPTRYEQYF. In nucleotides, the CDR3 is TGCGCCAGCAGTGACCCTGCGGGGGCCCCGACCCGATACGAGCAGTACTTC.

The sample holds one count of this clone. The chain is built from TRBV2 and TRBJ2-3, with TRBD2 identical over 8 bases. The CDR3 totals 16 residues. V shed 5 bases, J shed 9 bases, and the junction held 16 bases outside the gene matches. Germline V CDR1 and CDR2: SNHLY, FYNNEI. CDR3 sequence: CASSLTPAGDLGTQYF. The CDR3, as DNA: TGTGCCAGCAGTTTAACACCAGCGGGGGACCTTGGGACGCAGTATTTT.

The CDR3 nucleotides are TGTGCCAGCAGCTTCGGCCTAGCAGGCACCTACGAGCAGTACTTC. Protein: CASSFGLAGTYEQYF. The V and J genes are TRBV11-3 and TRBJ2-7; a possible D gene is TRBD2 (5 bases). CDR3 length equals 15 residues. Germline V gives CDR1 SGHNT, CDR2 YENEEA. The V end was cut by 3 bases, the J end by 2 bases, with 14 bases between.

This sequence joins TRBV2 and TRBJ1-6, with TRBD1 matching 7 bases. V lost 6 bases and J lost 10; bases outside the gene matches: 12. The CDR3 loop spans 15 amino acids. Germline CDR1 is SNHLY and CDR2 is FYNNEI. CDR3 bases: TGTGCCAGCAGGGTTGAGACAGGGTTCAACTCACCCCTCCACTTT. It encodes CASRVETGFNSPLHF.

The rearrangement uses TRBV5-5 and TRBJ1-5, with 8 bases fitting TRBD1. With 0 bases clipped from V and 5 bases from J, the junction kept 4 bases outside the gene matches. The CDR3 length is 15 residues. The V gene's germline CDR1 is SGHKS and CDR2 YYEKEE (reference sequence). The CDR3 is CASSLEGQVHQPQHF. Written as DNA, the CDR3 is TGTGCCAGCAGCTTGGAGGGACAGGTGCATCAGCCCCAGCATTTT.

This chain links TRBV4-1 with TRBJ2-1; D unclear. V was clipped by 1 base and J by 10 bases, with 8 bases between them. CDR1 and CDR2 (germline): MGHRA, YSYEKL. The CDR3 covers 12 residues. The CDR3 reads CASSQGPWEQFF. The DNA of the CDR3 is TGCGCCAGCAGCCAAGGGCCTTGGGAGCAGTTCTTC.

This sequence joins TRBV28 and TRBJ2-5; TRBD2 aligns across 9 bases. The CDR3 contains 18 residues. V dropped 2 bases and J dropped 5; count of bases not matched to a gene: 15. Germline V gene lookup returns CDR1 MDHEN and CDR2 SYDVKM. CDR3 in amino acids: CASSLGSSGNPRGETQYF. CDR3 sequence (DNA): TGTGCCAGCAGTTTAGGGTCTAGCGGGAACCCCCGGGGGGAGACCCAGTACTTC.

The chain employs TRBV28 and TRBJ2-7; perhaps TRBD2 as D (7 bases). The CDR3 is 15 residues long. Germline lookup yields CDR1 MDHEN and CDR2 SYDVKM. V lost 2 bases to trimming and J lost 3 bases, with 14 bases between them. The CDR3 bases are TGTGCCAGCAGTTTAAACAGGGAGGGTATCTACGAGCAGTACTTC. Amino acids: CASSLNREGIYEQYF.

The J gene is TRBJ1-2, the V gene TRBV11-2, with D tentatively TRBD1 (6 bases). Trimming removed 5 bases at V and 11 bases at J, with 18 bases between. Per germline, CDR1 SGHAT and CDR2 FQNNGV. The CDR3 is 13 amino acids. The CDR3 spells CASSLGQLEVYTF. The DNA for the CDR3 is TGTGCCAGCAGCCTAGGACAGCTTGAGGTGTACACCTTC.

The chain couples TRBV7-9 to TRBJ2-7; 9 bases fit TRBD1. The CDR3 is 17 residues long. Germline CDR1 is SEHNR and CDR2 is FQNEAQ (reference sequence). J gave up 3 bases and V 4 bases, and 13 bases lay outside the gene matches. The CDR3 protein is CASSSPRLGTGNYEQYF. The DNA of the CDR3 is TGTGCCAGCAGCTCGCCCAGGCTCGGGACAGGGAACTACGAGCAGTACTTC.

The genes are TRBV6-5 and TRBJ1-2; the match to TRBD1 covers 8 bases. This CDR3 region has 14 residues. Germline lookup yields CDR1 MNHEY and CDR2 SVGAGI. Trimming removed 5 bases from V and 6 bases from J; junction bases left unmatched: 8. The CDR3 protein is CASSVWTGSDGYTF. CDR3 nucleotide sequence: TGTGCCAGCAGTGTCTGGACAGGGTCCGATGGCTACACCTTC.

The chain combines TRBV18 with TRBJ2-1; the D gene is possibly TRBD1 (6 bases). Trimming left V 5 bases short and J 4 bases short, with 9 bases between. This CDR3 contains 13 residues. Germline V gene data show CDR1 as KGHSH and CDR2 as LQKENI. Here the CDR3 reads CASSTGQYNEQFF. Here the CDR3 DNA reads TGTGCCAGCTCAACCGGACAGTACAATGAGCAGTTCTTC.